This T cell receptor beta chain is drawn from a study of cytomegalovirus exposure and HLA in healthy donors. The V gene's germline CDR1 is MNHNS and CDR2 SASEGT. Trimming left V 7 bases short and J 2 bases short, with 21 bases between. This CDR3 has 16 residues. Overall study findings and caveats: Certain sequence variants were highly shared and formed a cluster, and this cluster was likely a sequencing artifact. Follow-up analysis later connected one missense variant in DCLRE1C with trimming of TCR beta V- and J-genes. Later analysis placed DRB1 highest and HLA-C lowest in TCR association rates, which differed by HLA locus. The classifier was said to identify cytomegalovirus status with high specificity and sensitivity.

Primers: 60 Vbeta forward and 13 Jbeta reverse. TCRdb keeps only in-frame clones here, not all; method: immunoSEQ multiplex PCR. Of 80,000 or so clones listed, over 70% are singletons. Concerning this clone: The antigen remains undetermined.

The gene calls are TRBV6-1 and TRBJ2-7; D possibly corresponds to TRBD2 (8 bases). This TCR was sampled from a woman in her forties in good health and CMV-seronegative. The sample consisted of PBMCs. The CDR3 DNA reads TGTGCCAGCACAGAAGCGGGAGACAGGGTTGCCTACGAGCAGTACTTC. It yields the protein CASTEAGDRVAYEQYF.